The 8 T cell receptor beta chains below were found in one sample sequenced in a study of monozygotic twins with inflammatory bowel disease. TCRdb reprocessed the 5' RACE reads; each CDR3 protein has one entry and no DNA is given. The sample data list under 200,000 distinct CDR3 sequences. The specimen sequenced was blood. Source of these receptors: a human donor with ulcerative colitis or Crohn's disease, or a healthy co-twin of an affected twin (not recorded which).

The rearrangement uses TRBV30 and TRBJ1-4. The CDR3 has 13 residues. From germline, CDR1 is GTSNPN and CDR2 SVGIG (reference sequence). The CDR3 spells CAWSVFGGNKLFF.

This chain links TRBV7-9 with TRBJ2-2; TCRdb selects TRBD1, and the lack of DNA leaves this call unchecked. Germline loops: CDR1 SEHNR, CDR2 FQNEAQ (reference sequence). This CDR3 comprises 14 residues. CDR3 sequence reads: CASSPQGYSGELFF.

The genes are TRBV20-1 and TRBJ1-5. This CDR3 has 13 amino acids. Germline lookup yields CDR1 DFQATT and CDR2 SNEGSKA (reference sequence). The CDR3 sequence is CSASGGSDQPQHF.

V is TRBV15 and J is TRBJ2-3; TCRdb picks TRBD2, but there is no DNA to check that call. The CDR3 runs 15 residues. The V gene's germline CDR1 is LNHNV and CDR2 YYDKDF (reference sequence). CDR3 loop: CATSRDLRGTDTQYF. The full variable domain, with the rest looked up from reference TRBV15 and TRBJ2-3, is DAMVIQNPRYQVTQFGKPVTLSCSQTLNHNVMYWYQQKSSQAPKLLFHYYDKDFNNEADTPDNFQSRRPNTSFCFLDIRSPGLGDTAMYLCATSRDLRGTDTQYFGPGTRLTVL.

The chain has TRBV18 and TRBJ2-2. The CDR3 has 14 amino acids. The germline CDR1 and CDR2 sequences are KGHSH and LQKENI. CDR3 sequence: CASSPLADTGELFF.

The chain is built from TRBV6-2 or TRBV6-3 and TRBJ2-7. The length of the CDR3 is 13 residues. The germline CDR1 and CDR2 sequences are MNHEY and SVGEGT. This chain's CDR3 is CASSRLSSYEQYF.

This chain links TRBV5-1 with TRBJ2-4; TCRdb outputs TRBD1, but without DNA this stays unchecked. The CDR3 is 15 amino acids. Germline V CDR1 and CDR2: SGHRS, YFSETQ. CDR3 loop: CASSLDPGANYIQYF. Filled out from reference TRBV5-1 and TRBJ2-4, the complete variable domain reads KAGVTQTPRYLIKTRGQQVTLSCSPISGHRSVSWYQQTPGQGLQFLFEYFSETQRNKGNFPGRFSGRQFSNSRSEMNVSTLELGDSALYLCASSLDPGANYIQYFGAGTRLSVL.

The chain links TRBV5-1 to TRBJ2-1; the D gene TCRdb calls, TRBD2, cannot be checked with no DNA. CDR1 is SGHRS and CDR2 is YFSETQ in the germline V gene. The CDR3 loop spans 15 amino acids. The CDR3 loop reads CASSLASGSPNEQFF.